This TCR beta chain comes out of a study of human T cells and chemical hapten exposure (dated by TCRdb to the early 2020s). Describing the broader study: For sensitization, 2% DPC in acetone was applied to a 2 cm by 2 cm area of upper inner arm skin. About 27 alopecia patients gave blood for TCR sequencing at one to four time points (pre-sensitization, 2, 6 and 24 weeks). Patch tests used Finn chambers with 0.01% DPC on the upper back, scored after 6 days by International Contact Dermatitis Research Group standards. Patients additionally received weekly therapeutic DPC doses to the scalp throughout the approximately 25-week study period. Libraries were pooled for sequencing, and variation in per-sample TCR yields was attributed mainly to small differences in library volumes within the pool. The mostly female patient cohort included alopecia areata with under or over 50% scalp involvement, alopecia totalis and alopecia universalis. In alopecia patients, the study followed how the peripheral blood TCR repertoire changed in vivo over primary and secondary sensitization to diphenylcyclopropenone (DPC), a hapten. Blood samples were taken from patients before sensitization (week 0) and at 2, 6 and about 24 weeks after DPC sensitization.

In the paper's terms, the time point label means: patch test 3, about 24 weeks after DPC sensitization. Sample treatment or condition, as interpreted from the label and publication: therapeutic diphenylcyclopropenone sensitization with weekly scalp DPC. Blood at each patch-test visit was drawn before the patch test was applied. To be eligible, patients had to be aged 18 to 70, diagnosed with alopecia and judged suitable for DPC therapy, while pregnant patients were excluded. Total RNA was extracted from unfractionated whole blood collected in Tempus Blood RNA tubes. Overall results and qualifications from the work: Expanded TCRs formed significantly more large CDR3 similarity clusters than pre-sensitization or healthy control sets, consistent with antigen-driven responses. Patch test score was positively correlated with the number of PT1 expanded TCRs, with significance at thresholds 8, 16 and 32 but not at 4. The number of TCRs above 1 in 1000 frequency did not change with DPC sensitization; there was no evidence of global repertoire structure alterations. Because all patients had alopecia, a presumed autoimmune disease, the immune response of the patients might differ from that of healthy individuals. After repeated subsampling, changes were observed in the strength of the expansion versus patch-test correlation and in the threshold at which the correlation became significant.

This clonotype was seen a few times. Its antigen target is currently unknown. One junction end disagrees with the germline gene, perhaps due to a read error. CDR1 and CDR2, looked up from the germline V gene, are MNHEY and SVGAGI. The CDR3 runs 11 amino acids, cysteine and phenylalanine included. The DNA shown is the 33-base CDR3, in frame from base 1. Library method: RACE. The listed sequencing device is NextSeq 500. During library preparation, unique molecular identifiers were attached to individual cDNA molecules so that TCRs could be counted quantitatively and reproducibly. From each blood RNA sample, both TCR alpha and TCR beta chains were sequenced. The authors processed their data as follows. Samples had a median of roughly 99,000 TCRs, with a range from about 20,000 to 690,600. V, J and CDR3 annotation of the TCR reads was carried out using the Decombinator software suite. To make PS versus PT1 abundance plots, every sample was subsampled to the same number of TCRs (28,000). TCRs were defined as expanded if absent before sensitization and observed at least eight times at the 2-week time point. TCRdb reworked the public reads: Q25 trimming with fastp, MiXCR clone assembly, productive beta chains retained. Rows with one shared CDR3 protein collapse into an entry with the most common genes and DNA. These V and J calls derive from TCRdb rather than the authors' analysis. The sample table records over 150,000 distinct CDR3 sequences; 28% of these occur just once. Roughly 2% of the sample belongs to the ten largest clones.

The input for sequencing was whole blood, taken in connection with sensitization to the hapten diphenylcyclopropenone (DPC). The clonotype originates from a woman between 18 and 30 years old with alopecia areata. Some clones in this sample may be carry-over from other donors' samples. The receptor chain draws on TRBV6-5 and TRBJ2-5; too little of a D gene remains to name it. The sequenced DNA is TGTGCCAGCAGTAACTCAGAGACCCAGTACTTC. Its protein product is CASSNSETQYF.